The next 11 T cell receptor beta chains were all read from a single sample in a study of T cell responses to AZD1222 COVID-19 vaccine. Libraries were prepared by immunoSEQ multiplex PCR; TCRdb keeps only in-frame clonotypes and omits some of them. The sample shows 60,000 to 70,000 clones, around 86% of them seen only once. Material: peripheral blood, obtained on day 0 of AZD1222 vaccination. Receptors were obtained from an adult in good health.

This rearrangement joins TRBV6-6 to TRBJ1-5; D is perhaps TRBD1 (5 bases). CDR3 length equals 13 residues. V lost 7 bases to trimming and J lost 4 bases, with 11 bases between them. CDR1 and CDR2 from the germline V gene are MNHNY and SVGAGI (reference sequence). CDR3 sequence reads: CASINGGNQPQHF. The CDR3 region has the DNA TGTGCCAGCATCAACGGGGGGAATCAGCCCCAGCATTTT.

The J gene is TRBJ1-1, the V gene TRBV3-1 (or the pseudogene TRBV3-2); a possible D gene is TRBD1 (6 bases). V dropped 1 base and J dropped 0 bases, with 18 bases sitting between them. Germline V gives CDR1 LGHDT, CDR2 YNNKEL (reference sequence). The CDR3 spans 18 residues. In DNA form, the CDR3 reads TGTGCCAGCAGCCAAGGGGGGGGCAGGGGTTTTTTGAACACTGAAGCTTTCTTT. Translated, it gives CASSQGGGRGFLNTEAFF.

This clone was seen more than once but under ten times. The V gene is TRBV19, the J gene TRBJ1-1; D is ambiguous. Germline-derived CDR1 and CDR2 are LNHDA and SQIVND (reference sequence). The CDR3 is 14 residues long. Trimming shortened V by 3 bases and J by 4 bases, and 12 bases separated the two germline ends. The CDR3 DNA follows: TGTGCCAGTAGTATGGGGATTAGGAGCACTGAAGCTTTCTTT. This codes for CASSMGIRSTEAFF.

The sample holds a few counts of this clone. This chain connects TRBV15 to TRBJ2-1; D is uncertain. Germline assignment: CDR1 LNHNV and CDR2 YYDKDF (reference sequence). Trimming stripped 0 bases from V and 4 bases from J, with 7 bases between. The CDR3 has 14 residues. The CDR3 here is CATSREALYNEQFF. CDR3 sequence (DNA): TGTGCCACCAGCAGAGAGGCCCTTTACAATGAGCAGTTCTTC.

The chain is built from TRBV19 and TRBJ2-7; maybe TRBD1 (6 bases). Trimming took 5 bases from V and 2 from J, leaving 10 bases between them. The germline V gene has CDR1 LNHDA and CDR2 SQIVND (reference sequence). This CDR3 is 13 amino acids long. The CDR3 DNA sequence: TGTGCCAGTAGTCGACAGGCCACCTACGAGCAGTACTTC. Amino acids: CASSRQATYEQYF.

This clone was seen once. The chain employs TRBV6-6 and TRBJ2-2; D might be TRBD2 (5 bases). Trimming stripped 6 bases from V and 0 bases from J, with 14 bases between. Germline lookup yields CDR1 MNHNY and CDR2 SVGAGI (reference sequence). CDR3 length: 16 residues. The CDR3 loop reads CASSLTGFANTGELFF. CDR3 bases: TGTGCCAGCAGCCTCACGGGGTTCGCGAACACCGGGGAGCTGTTTTTT.

This sequence joins TRBV28 and TRBJ1-5; no clear D gene. The V gene's germline CDR1 is MDHEN and CDR2 SYDVKM. The CDR3 spans 14 residues. V lost 7 bases and J lost 5, with 15 bases in between. The DNA of the CDR3 is TGTGCCAGCACCCGGACGGATCAATATCAGCCCCAGCATTTT. As protein: CASTRTDQYQPQHF.

This clone has only one observation. V is TRBV5-1 and J is TRBJ2-5, with 8 bases identical to TRBD1. The CDR3 totals 17 residues. The V and J ends lost 2 bases and 2 bases, in that order; junction bases with no gene match: 11. Germline loops: CDR1 SGHRS, CDR2 YFSETQ. The CDR3 sequence is CASSFNTQGAIQETQYF. The CDR3 DNA is TGCGCCAGCAGCTTCAACACTCAGGGGGCAATACAAGAGACCCAGTACTTC. Full variable domain (rest looked up from reference TRBV5-1 and TRBJ2-5): KAGVTQTPRYLIKTRGQQVTLSCSPISGHRSVSWYQQTPGQGLQFLFEYFSETQRNKGNFPGRFSGRQFSNSRSEMNVSTLELGDSALYLCASSFNTQGAIQETQYFGPGTRLLVL.

This clone was counted only a few times. This chain's CDR3 is CASSLEGQGSGYTF. The CDR3 DNA follows: TGTGCCAGCAGCTTGGAAGGACAGGGGAGCGGCTACACCTTC. This chain uses TRBV7-3 with TRBJ1-2, with 9 nucleotides matching TRBD1. The length of the CDR3 is 14 residues. V shed 3 bases, J shed 8 bases, and the junction held 7 bases outside the gene matches. Germline CDR1 is SGHTA and CDR2 is FQGTGA.

This clone was picked up a small number of times. This chain joins TRBV7-8 and TRBJ2-1, with 10 positions matching TRBD1. The germline CDR1 and CDR2 sequences are SGHVS and FQNEAQ. J was trimmed by 7 bases and V by 5 bases; bases with no gene match: 17. The CDR3 has 18 residues. The CDR3 DNA sequence: TGTGCCAGCAGCCTTACGCTCGGAACGGGGGGACAGGGGAATGAGCAGTTCTTC. As protein: CASSLTLGTGGQGNEQFF.

The V gene is TRBV4-1, the J gene TRBJ1-5; 9 nucleotides agree with TRBD1. Germline V CDR1 and CDR2: MGHRA, YSYEKL. This CDR3 is 17 amino acids long. The V gene end was trimmed by 3 bases and the J gene end by 7 bases; junction bases not matched to a gene: 13. The CDR3 DNA follows: TGCGCCAGCAGCCAGGGACAGGGAATCCGGGCCGGCCAGCCCCAGCATTTT. This codes for CASSQGQGIRAGQPQHF.